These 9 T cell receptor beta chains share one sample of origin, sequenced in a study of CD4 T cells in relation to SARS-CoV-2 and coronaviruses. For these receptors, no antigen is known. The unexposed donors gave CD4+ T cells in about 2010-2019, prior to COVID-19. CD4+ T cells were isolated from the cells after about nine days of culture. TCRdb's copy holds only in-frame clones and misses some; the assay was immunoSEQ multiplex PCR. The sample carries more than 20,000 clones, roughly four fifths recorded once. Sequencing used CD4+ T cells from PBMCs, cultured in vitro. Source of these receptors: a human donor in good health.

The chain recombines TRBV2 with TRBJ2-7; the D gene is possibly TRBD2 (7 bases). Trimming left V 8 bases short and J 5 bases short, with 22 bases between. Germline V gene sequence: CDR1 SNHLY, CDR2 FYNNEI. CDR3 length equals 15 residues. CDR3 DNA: TGTGCCAGCGCCCCGTCGGGGGGCGCCCTCCACGAGCAGTACTTC. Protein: CASAPSGGALHEQYF.

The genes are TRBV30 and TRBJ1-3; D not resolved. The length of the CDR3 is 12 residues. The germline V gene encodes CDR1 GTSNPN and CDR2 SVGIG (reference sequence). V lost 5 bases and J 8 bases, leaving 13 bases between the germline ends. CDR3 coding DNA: TGTGCCTGGGCACCGAAAGTGGACACCATATATTTT. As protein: CAWAPKVDTIYF.

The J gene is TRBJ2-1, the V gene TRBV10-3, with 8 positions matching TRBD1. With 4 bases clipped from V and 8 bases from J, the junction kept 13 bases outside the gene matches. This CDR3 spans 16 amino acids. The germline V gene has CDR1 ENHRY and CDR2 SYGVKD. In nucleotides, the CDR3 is TGTGCCATCAGTGGATCAGGGACAGGTCTGTTCGATGAGCAGTTCTTC. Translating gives CAISGSGTGLFDEQFF.

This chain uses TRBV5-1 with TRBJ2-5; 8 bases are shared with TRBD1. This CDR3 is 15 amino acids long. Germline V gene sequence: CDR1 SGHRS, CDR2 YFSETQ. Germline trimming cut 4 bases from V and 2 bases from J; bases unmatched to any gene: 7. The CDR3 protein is CASSEGTGLQETQYF. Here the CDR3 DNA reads TGCGCCAGCAGCGAGGGGACAGGATTACAAGAGACCCAGTACTTC.

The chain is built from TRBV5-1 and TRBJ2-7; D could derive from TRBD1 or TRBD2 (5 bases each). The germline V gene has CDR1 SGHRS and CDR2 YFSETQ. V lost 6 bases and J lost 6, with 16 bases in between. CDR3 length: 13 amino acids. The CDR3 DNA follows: TGCGCCAGCAACCCAGGAGGTGGGGGCGAGCAGTACTTC. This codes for CASNPGGGGEQYF.

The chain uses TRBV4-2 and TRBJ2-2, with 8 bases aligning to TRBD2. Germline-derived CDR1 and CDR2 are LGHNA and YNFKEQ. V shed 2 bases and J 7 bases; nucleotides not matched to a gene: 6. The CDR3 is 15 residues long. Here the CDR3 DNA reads TGTGCCAGCAGCCAACTCGGCGGGGGGTACGGGGAGCTGTTTTTT. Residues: CASSQLGGGYGELFF.

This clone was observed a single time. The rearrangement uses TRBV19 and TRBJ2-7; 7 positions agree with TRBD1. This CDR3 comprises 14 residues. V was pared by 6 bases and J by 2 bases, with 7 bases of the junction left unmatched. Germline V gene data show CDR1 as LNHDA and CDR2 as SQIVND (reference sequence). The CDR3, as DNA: TGTGCCAGTAGCAGGGGGATTAATGCCTACGAGCAGTACTTC. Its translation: CASSRGINAYEQYF.

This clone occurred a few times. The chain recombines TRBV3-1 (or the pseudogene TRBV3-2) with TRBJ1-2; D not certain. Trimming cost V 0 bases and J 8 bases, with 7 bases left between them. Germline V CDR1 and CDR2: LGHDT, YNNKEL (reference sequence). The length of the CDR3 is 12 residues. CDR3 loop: CASSQEQRGYTF. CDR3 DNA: TGTGCCAGCAGCCAAGAACAGAGGGGCTACACCTTC.

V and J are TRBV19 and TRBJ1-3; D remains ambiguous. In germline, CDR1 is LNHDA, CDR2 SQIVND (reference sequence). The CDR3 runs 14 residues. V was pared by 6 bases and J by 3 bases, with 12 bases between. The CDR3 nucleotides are TGTGCCAGTAGCTCTTGGGAAGATGGAAACACCATATATTTT. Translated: CASSSWEDGNTIYF.